This record looks at one T cell receptor beta chain sequence and its context. Its antigen is undetermined. The authors prepared UMI-labeled TRB cDNA libraries by 5' RACE. TCRdb reworked the 5' RACE reads into one entry per CDR3 protein, no DNA. Its clone listing holds more than 75,000 distinct CDR3 sequences. This entry belongs to a study of CXCR3-negative and CXCR3-positive naive CD8 T cells. Study outcomes and limitations: Against CXCR3-negative naive cells, CXCR3-positive naive cells showed more hydrophobic TRB CDR3s.

CD45RO-CCR7+CD27+CD95- marked naive CD8+ T cells. Germline V gene sequence: CDR1 LNHDA, CDR2 SQIVND (reference sequence). The CDR3 runs 14 residues. V usage is TRBV19 and J usage is TRBJ2-1; TCRdb's D call, TRBD2, is unchecked because there is no DNA. The source material was naive CXCR3+ CD8+ T cells from blood. Subset of the sample: CD45RO-CCR7+CD27+CD95- naive CD8+ T cells expressing CXCR3 (TNR3+). This sequence originates from a human donor in good health. Some clones in this sample may be carry-over from other donors' samples. CDR3 amino acids: CASRLAGVYNEQFF. Supplemented by reference TRBV19 and TRBJ2-1, the full variable domain reads DGGITQSPKYLFRKEGQNVTLSCEQNLNHDAMYWYRQDPGQGLRLIYYSQIVNDFQKGDIAEGYSVSREKKESFPLTVTSAQKNPTAFYLCASRLAGVYNEQFFGPGTRLTVL.